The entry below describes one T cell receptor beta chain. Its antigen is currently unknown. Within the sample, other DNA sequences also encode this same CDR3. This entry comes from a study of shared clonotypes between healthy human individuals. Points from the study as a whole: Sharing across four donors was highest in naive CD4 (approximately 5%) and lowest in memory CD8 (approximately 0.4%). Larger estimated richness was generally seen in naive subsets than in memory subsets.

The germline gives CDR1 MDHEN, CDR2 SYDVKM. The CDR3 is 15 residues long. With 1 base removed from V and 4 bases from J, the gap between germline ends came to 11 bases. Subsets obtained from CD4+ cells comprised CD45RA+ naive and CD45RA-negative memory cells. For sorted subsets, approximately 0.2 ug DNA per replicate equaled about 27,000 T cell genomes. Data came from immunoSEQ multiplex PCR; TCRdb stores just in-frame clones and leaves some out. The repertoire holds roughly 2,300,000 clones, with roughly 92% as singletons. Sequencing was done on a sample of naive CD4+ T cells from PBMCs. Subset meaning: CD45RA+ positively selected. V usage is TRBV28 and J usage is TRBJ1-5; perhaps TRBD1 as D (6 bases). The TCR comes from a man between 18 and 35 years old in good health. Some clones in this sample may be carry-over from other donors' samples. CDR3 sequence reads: CASSLSARGNQPQHF. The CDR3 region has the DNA TGTGCCAGCAGTTTATCTGCCAGGGGTAATCAGCCCCAGCATTTT.